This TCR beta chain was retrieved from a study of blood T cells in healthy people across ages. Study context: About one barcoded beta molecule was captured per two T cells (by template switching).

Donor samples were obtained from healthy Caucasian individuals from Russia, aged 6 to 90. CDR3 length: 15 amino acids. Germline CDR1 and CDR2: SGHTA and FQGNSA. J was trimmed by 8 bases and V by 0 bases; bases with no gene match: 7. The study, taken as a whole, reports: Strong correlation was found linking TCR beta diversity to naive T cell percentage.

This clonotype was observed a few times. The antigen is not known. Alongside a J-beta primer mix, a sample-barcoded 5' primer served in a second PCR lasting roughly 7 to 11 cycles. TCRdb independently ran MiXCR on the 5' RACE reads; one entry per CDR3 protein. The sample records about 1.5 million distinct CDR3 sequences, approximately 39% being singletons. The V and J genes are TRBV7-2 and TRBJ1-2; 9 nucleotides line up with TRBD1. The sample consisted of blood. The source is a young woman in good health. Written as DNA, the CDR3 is TGTGCCAGCAGCTTAGCGTCAACAGGGGGCTACGGCTACACCTTC. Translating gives CASSLASTGGYGYTF.